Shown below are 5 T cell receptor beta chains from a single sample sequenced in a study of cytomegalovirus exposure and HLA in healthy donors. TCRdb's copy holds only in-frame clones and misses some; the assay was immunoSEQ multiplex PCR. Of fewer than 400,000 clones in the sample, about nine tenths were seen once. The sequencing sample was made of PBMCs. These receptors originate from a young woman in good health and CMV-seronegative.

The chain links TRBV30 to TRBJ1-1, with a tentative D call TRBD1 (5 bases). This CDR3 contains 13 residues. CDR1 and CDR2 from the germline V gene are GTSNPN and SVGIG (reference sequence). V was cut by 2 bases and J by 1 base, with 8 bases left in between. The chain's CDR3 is CAWSKQENTEAFF. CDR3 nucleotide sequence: TGTGCCTGGAGTAAACAGGAGAACACTGAAGCTTTCTTT.

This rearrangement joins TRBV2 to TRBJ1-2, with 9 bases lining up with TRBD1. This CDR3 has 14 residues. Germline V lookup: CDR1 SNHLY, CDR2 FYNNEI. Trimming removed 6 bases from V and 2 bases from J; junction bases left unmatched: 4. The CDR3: CASREQGANYGYTF. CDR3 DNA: TGTGCCAGCAGGGAACAGGGGGCGAACTATGGCTACACCTTC.

The chain's CDR3 is CASSPWTGADTQYF. The CDR3 nucleotides read TGTGCCAGCAGCCCTTGGACAGGGGCAGATACGCAGTATTTT. V usage is TRBV7-8 and J usage is TRBJ2-3, with TRBD1 matching 9 bases. Unmatched junction bases numbered 4, after V lost 5 bases and J lost 4 bases. Germline V gene sequence: CDR1 SGHVS, CDR2 FQNEAQ. The CDR3 covers 14 residues.

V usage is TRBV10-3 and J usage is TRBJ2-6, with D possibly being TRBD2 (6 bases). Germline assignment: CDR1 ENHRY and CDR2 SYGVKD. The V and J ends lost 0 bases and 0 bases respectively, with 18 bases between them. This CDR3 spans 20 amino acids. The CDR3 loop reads CAISESTLGGGSSGANVLTF. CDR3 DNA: TGTGCCATCAGTGAGTCGACTCTCGGTGGAGGGAGCTCTGGGGCCAACGTCCTGACTTTC.

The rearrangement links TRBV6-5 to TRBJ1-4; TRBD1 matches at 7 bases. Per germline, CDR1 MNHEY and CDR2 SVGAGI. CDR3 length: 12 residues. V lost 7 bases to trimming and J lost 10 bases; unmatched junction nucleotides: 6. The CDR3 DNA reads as TGTGCCAGCACCCTCGACAGGGTAAAACTGTTTTTT. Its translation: CASTLDRVKLFF.